This T cell receptor beta chain was captured by sequencing in a study of PD-1 blockade in classical Hodgkin lymphoma. Study results and caveats: Whatever underlies the repertoire differences (possibly disease activity or prior therapy) remains undefined. A reduction in baseline TCR diversity was reportedly seen in newly diagnosed patients relative to healthy donors.

The repertoire was sequenced with immunoSEQ multiplex PCR; TCRdb's copy has only in-frame clones and lacks some. The table includes about 22,000 clones, about 90% detected once. Time point specified: newly diagnosed, previously untreated cHL patient sample. Magnetic negative selection was used to purify CD4+ T cells from thawed PBMCs. It was PBMCs in newly diagnosed, untreated classical Hodgkin lymphoma that served as comparison. The CDR3 covers 19 residues. With V trimmed by 5 bases and J by 0 bases, 9 bases remained unmatched. Germline CDR1 and CDR2: SEHNR and FQNEAQ (reference sequence). Comments on this clone: Its specificity is unknown.

Sample: CD4+ T cells from blood. The rearrangement joins TRBV7-9 to TRBJ2-6; 11 bases are shared with TRBD2. This receptor was obtained from a human donor with classical Hodgkin lymphoma. The CDR3 is CASSPRGSGGASGANVLTF. For the CDR3, the DNA is TGTGCCAGCAGCCCCCGGGGTAGCGGGGGGGCCTCTGGGGCCAACGTCCTGACTTTC.